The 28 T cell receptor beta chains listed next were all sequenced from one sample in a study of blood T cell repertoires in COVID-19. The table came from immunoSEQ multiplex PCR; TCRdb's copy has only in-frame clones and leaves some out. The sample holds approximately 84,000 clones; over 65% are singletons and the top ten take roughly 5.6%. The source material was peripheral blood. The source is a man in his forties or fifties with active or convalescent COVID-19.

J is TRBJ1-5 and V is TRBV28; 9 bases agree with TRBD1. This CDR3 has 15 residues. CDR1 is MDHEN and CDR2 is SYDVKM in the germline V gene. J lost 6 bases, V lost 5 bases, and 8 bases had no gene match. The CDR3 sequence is CASSRDRVRSQPQHF. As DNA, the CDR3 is TGTGCCAGCAGTCGGGACAGGGTTAGGAGTCAGCCCCAGCATTTT.

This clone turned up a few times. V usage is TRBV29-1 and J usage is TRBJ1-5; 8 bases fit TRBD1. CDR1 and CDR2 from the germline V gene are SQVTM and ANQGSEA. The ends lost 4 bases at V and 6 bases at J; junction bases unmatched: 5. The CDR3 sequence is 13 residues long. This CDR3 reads CSVVGQGGQPQHF. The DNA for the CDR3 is TGCAGCGTTGTTGGACAGGGTGGTCAGCCCCAGCATTTT.

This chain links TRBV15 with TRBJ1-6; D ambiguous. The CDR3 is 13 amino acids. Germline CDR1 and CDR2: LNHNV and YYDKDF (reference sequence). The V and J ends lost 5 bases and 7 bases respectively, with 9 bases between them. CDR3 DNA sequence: TGTGCCACCAGCGAGCCAAAGAATTCACCCCTCCACTTT. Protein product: CATSEPKNSPLHF.

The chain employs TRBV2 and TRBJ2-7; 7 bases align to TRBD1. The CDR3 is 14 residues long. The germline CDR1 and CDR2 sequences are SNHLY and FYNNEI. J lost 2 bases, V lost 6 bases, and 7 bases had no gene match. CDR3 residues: CASRAGTETYEQYF. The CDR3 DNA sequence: TGTGCCAGCAGAGCCGGGACAGAGACCTACGAGCAGTACTTC.

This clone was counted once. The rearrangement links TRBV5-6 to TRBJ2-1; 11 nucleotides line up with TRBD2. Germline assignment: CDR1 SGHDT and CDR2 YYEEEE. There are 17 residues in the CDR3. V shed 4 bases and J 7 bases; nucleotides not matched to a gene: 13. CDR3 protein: CASSGGLAGGRVNEQFF. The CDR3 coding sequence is TGTGCCAGCAGCGGCGGGCTAGCGGGGGGCCGGGTGAATGAGCAGTTCTTC.

As DNA, the CDR3 is TGTGCCAGCAGCTCCCACGGGACAGTCCCACCCGAGCAGTACTTC. Protein: CASSSHGTVPPEQYF. The chain uses TRBV7-3 and TRBJ2-7; 7 bases line up with TRBD1. Germline trimming cut 4 bases from V and 6 bases from J; bases unmatched to any gene: 12. This CDR3 is 15 amino acids long. The germline gives CDR1 SGHTA, CDR2 FQGTGA.

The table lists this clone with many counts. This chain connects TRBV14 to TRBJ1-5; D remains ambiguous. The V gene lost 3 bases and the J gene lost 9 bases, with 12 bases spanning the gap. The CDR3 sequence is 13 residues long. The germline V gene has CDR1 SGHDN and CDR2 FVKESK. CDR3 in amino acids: CASSQTGESPQHF. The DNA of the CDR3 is TGTGCCAGCAGCCAGACCGGGGAGTCGCCCCAGCATTTT.

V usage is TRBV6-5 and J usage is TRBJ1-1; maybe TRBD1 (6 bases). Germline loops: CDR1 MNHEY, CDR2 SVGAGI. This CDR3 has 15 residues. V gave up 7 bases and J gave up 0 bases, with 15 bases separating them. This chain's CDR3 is CASIRQEFMNTEAFF. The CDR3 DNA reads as TGTGCCAGCATACGACAGGAGTTCATGAACACTGAAGCTTTCTTT.

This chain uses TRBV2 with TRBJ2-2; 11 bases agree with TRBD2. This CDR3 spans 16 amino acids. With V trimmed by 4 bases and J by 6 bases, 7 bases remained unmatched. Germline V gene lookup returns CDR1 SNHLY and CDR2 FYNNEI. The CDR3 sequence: CASSVNSGGASGELFF. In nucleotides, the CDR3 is TGTGCCAGCAGTGTAAATAGCGGGGGGGCGTCCGGGGAGCTGTTTTTT.

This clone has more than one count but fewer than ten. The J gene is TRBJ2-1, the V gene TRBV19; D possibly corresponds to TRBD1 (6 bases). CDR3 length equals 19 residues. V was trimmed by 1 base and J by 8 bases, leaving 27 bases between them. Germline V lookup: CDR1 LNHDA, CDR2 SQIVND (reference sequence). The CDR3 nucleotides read TGTGCCAGTAGTATAGGTGGGACACTTGCCTCGGGCGAATGGGATGAGCAGTTCTTC. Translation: CASSIGGTLASGEWDEQFF.

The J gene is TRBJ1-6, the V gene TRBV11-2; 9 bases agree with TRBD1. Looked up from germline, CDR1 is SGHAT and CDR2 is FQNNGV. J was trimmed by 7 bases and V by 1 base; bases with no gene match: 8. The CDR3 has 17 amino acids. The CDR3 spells CASSLGQLGTGNSPLHF. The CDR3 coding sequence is TGTGCCAGCAGCTTAGGTCAACTTGGGACAGGGAATTCACCCCTCCACTTT.

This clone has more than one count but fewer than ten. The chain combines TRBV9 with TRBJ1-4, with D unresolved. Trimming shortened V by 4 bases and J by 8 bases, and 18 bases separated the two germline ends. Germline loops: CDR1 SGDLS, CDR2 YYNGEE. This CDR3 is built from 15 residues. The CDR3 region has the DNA TGTGCCAGCAGCTCTCTCTGGGGAGGGAAGGAAAAACTGTTTTTT. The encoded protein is CASSSLWGGKEKLFF.

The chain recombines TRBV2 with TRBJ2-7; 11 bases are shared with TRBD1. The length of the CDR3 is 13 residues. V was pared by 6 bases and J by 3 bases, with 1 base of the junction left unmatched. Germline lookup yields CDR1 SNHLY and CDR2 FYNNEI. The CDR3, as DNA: TGTGCCAGCAGCGGGACAGGGGGCTACGAGCAGTACTTC. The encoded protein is CASSGTGGYEQYF.

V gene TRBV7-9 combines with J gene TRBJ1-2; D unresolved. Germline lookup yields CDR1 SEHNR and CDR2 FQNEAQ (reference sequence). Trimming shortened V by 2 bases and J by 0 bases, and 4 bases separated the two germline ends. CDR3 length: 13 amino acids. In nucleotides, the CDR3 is TGTGCCAGCAGCTTACCATCTAACTATGGCTACACCTTC. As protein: CASSLPSNYGYTF.

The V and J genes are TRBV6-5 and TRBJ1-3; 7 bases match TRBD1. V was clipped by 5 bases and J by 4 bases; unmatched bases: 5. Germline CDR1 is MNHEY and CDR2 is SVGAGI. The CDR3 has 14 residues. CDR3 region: CASSSRTGGNTIYF. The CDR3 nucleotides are TGTGCCAGCAGTAGCCGGACAGGCGGAAACACCATATATTTT.

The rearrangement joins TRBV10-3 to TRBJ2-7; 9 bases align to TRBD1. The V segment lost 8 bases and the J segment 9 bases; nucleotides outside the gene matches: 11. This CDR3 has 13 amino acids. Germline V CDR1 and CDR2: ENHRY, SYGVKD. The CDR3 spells CAIRPGQGSWQYF. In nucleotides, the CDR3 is TGTGCCATCCGACCGGGACAGGGATCGTGGCAGTACTTC.

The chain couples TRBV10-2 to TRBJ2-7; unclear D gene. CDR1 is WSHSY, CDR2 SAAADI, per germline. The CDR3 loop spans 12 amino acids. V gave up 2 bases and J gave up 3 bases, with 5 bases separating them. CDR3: CASSESDYEQYF. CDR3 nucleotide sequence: TGCGCCAGCAGTGAGAGCGACTACGAGCAGTACTTC.

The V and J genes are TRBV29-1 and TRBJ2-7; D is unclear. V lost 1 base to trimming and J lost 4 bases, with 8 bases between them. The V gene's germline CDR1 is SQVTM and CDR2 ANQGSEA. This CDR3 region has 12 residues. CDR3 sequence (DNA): TGCAGCGTTGAAGTAGTTCAATACGAGCAGTACTTC. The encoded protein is CSVEVVQYEQYF.

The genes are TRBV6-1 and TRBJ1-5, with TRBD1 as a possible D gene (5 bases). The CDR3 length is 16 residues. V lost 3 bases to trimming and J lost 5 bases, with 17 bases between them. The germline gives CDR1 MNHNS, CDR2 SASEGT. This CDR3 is CASSDNPPGRHQPQHF. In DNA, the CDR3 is TGTGCCAGCAGTGATAACCCCCCAGGGAGGCATCAGCCCCAGCATTTT.

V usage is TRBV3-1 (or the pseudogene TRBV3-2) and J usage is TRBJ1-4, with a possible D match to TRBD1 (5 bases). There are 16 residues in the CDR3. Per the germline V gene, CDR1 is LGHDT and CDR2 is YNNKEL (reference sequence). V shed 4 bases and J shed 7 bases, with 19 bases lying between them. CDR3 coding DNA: TGTGCCAGCAGCCCCTCTAGGTATTCGGGGGGTGAAAAACTGTTTTTT. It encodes CASSPSRYSGGEKLFF.

CDR3 bases: TGTGCCAGCAATCTAGGACAGGGATTGACTGAAGCTTTCTTT. Translation gives CASNLGQGLTEAFF. V and J are TRBV6-5 and TRBJ1-1; 8 bases fit TRBD1. V dropped 7 bases and J dropped 5; count of bases not matched to a gene: 9. The length of the CDR3 is 14 residues. Germline loops: CDR1 MNHEY, CDR2 SVGAGI.

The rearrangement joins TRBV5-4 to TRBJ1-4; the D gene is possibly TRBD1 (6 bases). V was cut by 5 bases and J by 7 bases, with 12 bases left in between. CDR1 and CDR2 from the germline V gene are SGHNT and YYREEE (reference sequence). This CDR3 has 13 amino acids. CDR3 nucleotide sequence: TGTGCCAGCAGTCCACAGGGTGGTGAAAAACTGTTTTTT. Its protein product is CASSPQGGEKLFF.

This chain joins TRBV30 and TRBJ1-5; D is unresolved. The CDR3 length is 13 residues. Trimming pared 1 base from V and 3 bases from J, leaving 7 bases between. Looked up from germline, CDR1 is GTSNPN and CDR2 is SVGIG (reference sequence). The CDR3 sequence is CAWSESYNQPQHF. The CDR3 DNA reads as TGTGCCTGGAGTGAGAGCTACAATCAGCCCCAGCATTTT.

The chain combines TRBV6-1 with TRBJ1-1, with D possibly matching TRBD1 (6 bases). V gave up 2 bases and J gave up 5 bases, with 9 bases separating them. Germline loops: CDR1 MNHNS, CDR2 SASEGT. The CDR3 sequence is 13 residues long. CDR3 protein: CASSELDRTEAFF. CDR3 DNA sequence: TGTGCCAGCAGTGAACTAGACAGGACTGAAGCTTTCTTT.

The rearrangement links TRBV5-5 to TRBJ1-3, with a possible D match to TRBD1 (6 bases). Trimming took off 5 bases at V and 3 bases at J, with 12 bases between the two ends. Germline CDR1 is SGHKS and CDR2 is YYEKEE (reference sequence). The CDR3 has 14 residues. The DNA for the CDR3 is TGTGCCAGCAGACTGGACAGTTATGGAAACACCATATATTTT. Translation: CASRLDSYGNTIYF.

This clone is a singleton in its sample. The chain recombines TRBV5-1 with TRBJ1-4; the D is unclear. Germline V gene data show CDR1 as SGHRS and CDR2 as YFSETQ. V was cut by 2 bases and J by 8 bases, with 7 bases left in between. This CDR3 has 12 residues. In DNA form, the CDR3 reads TGCGCCAGCAGCTTCGACGGGGAAAAACTGTTTTTT. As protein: CASSFDGEKLFF. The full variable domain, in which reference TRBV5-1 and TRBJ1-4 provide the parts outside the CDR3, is KAGVTQTPRYLIKTRGQQVTLSCSPISGHRSVSWYQQTPGQGLQFLFEYFSETQRNKGNFPGRFSGRQFSNSRSEMNVSTLELGDSALYLCASSFDGEKLFFGSGTQLSVL.

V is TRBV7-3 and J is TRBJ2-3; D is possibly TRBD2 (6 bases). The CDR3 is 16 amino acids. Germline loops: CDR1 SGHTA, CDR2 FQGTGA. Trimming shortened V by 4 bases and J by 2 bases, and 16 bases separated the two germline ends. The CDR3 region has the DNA TGTGCCAGCAGCTCGGCCGTTAGCGGCCACACAGATACGCAGTATTTT. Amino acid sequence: CASSSAVSGHTDTQYF.

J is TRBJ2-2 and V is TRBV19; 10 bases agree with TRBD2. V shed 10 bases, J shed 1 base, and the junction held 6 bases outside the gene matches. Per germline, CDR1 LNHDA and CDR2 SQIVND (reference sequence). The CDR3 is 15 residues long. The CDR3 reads CATRTSGLNTGELFF. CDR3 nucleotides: TGTGCCACCCGGACTAGCGGCCTGAACACCGGGGAGCTGTTTTTT. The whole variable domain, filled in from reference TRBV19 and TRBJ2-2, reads DGGITQSPKYLFRKEGQNVTLSCEQNLNHDAMYWYRQDPGQGLRLIYYSQIVNDFQKGDIAEGYSVSREKKESFPLTVTSAQKNPTAFYLCATRTSGLNTGELFFGEGSRLTVL.